The 27 T cell receptor beta chains below all came from one sample that was sequenced in a study of blood T cell repertoires in COVID-19. Sequenced by immunoSEQ multiplex PCR; TCRdb stores in-frame clones only, minus some. The data hold around 190,000 clones, with approximately 80% observed a single time. The sequenced sample was peripheral blood. These receptors were taken from a human donor in a cohort sampled during active COVID-19.

CDR3 amino acids: CASSSQTGTNSPLHF. The CDR3 DNA reads TGTGCCAGCAGCTCCCAGACAGGGACGAATTCACCCCTCCACTTT. This chain uses TRBV3-1 (or the pseudogene TRBV3-2) with TRBJ1-6, with 7 bases lining up with TRBD1. The length of the CDR3 is 15 residues. With 5 bases clipped from V and 7 bases from J, the junction kept 8 bases outside the gene matches. CDR1 and CDR2 from the germline V gene are LGHDT and YNNKEL (reference sequence).

The rearrangement joins TRBV27 to TRBJ2-1; TRBD2 matches 8 bases. Trimming at V came to 5 bases and at J to 6 bases, leaving 12 bases not matched to a gene. This CDR3 is built from 16 residues. In germline, CDR1 is MNHEY, CDR2 SMNVEV (reference sequence). In nucleotides, the CDR3 is TGTGCCAGCAGTCCCTTAAGCGGGAGTCTGATCAATGAGCAGTTCTTC. Protein: CASSPLSGSLINEQFF.

The chain recombines TRBV7-2 with TRBJ1-5; no clear D gene. This CDR3 has 15 residues. Trimming stripped 1 base from V and 0 bases from J, with 7 bases between. Looked up from germline, CDR1 is SGHTA and CDR2 is FQGNSA. Written as DNA, the CDR3 is TGTGCCAGCAGCTTAGACAGTCATAGCAATCAGCCCCAGCATTTT. Protein product: CASSLDSHSNQPQHF.

V and J are TRBV3-1 (or the pseudogene TRBV3-2) and TRBJ2-3, with D perhaps TRBD1 (5 bases). CDR3 length equals 14 residues. Trimming took 3 bases from V and 2 from J, leaving 9 bases between them. The germline CDR1 and CDR2 sequences are LGHDT and YNNKEL (reference sequence). The CDR3 DNA is TGTGCCAGCAGCCACGACAGTTACACAGATACGCAGTATTTT. It translates to CASSHDSYTDTQYF.

The genes are TRBV28 and TRBJ1-2, with D possibly being TRBD1 (6 bases). Germline V CDR1 and CDR2: MDHEN, SYDVKM. This CDR3 is built from 16 residues. Trimming removed 5 bases at V and 0 bases at J, with 16 bases between. In DNA, the CDR3 is TGTGCCAGCAGTCCCACGACAGGCCGCCCTAACTATGGCTACACCTTC. This sequence encodes CASSPTTGRPNYGYTF.

This chain links TRBV5-6 with TRBJ2-3; D gene uncertain. The length of the CDR3 is 15 residues. V was trimmed by 1 base and J by 4 bases, leaving 13 bases between them. Germline CDR1 and CDR2: SGHDT and YYEEEE. CDR3 DNA sequence: TGTGCCAGCAGCTTGCCGCTAGAGGTGGCAGATACGCAGTATTTT. It specifies CASSLPLEVADTQYF. The entire variable domain, with the rest obtained from reference TRBV5-6 and TRBJ2-3, is as follows: DAGVTQSPTHLIKTRGQQVTLRCSPKSGHDTVSWYQQALGQGPQFIFQYYEEEERQRGNFPDRFSGHQFPNYSSELNVNALLLGDSALYLCASSLPLEVADTQYFGPGTRLTVL.

V gene TRBV2 combines with J gene TRBJ1-2; 7 bases are shared with TRBD1. V lost 4 bases and J lost 4; bases outside the gene matches: 6. From germline, CDR1 is SNHLY and CDR2 FYNNEI. The CDR3 is made up of 14 amino acids. Written as DNA, the CDR3 is TGTGCCAGCAGTGGGGCAGGGGGAGGCTATGGCTACACCTTC. It specifies CASSGAGGGYGYTF. The complete variable domain, with remaining parts taken from reference TRBV2 and TRBJ1-2, reads EPEVTQTPSHQVTQMGQEVILRCVPISNHLYFYWYRQILGQKVEFLVSFYNNEISEKSEIFDDQFSVERPDGSNFTLKIRSTKLEDSAMYFCASSGAGGGYGYTFGSGTRLTVV.

This clone was observed a few times. CDR3 in DNA: TGTGCCAGCACCCTATCCGGACAGTCCTACGAGCAGTACTTC. It translates to CASTLSGQSYEQYF. The gene calls are TRBV6-5 and TRBJ2-7, with D perhaps matching TRBD1 (6 bases). Germline CDR1 and CDR2: MNHEY and SVGAGI. Trimming removed 7 bases at V and 1 base at J, with 14 bases between. The CDR3 consists of 14 residues.

The chain employs TRBV5-4 and TRBJ2-7; a possible D gene is TRBD2 (5 bases). Germline V lookup: CDR1 SGHNT, CDR2 YYREEE (reference sequence). V was trimmed by 5 bases and J by 3 bases, leaving 18 bases between them. This CDR3 has 15 amino acids. The CDR3 DNA reads as TGTGCCAGCAGGGGCCCGAGGACTCGTCTCTACGAGCAGTACTTC. The encoded protein is CASRGPRTRLYEQYF.

The J gene is TRBJ2-7, the V gene TRBV4-3, with 11 bases fitting TRBD2. The V segment lost 7 bases and the J segment 0 bases; nucleotides outside the gene matches: 11. This CDR3 has 17 residues. The V gene's germline CDR1 is LGHNA and CDR2 YSLEER. The DNA for the CDR3 is TGCGCCAGCAACCCGGGACTAGCGGCGAAGAGCTCCTACGAGCAGTACTTC. This codes for CASNPGLAAKSSYEQYF.

The rearrangement uses TRBV19 and TRBJ1-3, with D perhaps TRBD1 (5 bases). Germline CDR1 reads LNHDA; CDR2 reads SQIVND (reference sequence). Deletions cut 7 bases from V and 0 bases from J, with 13 bases between. CDR3 length equals 15 residues. CDR3: CASNPSRDSGNTIYF. The CDR3 DNA follows: TGTGCCAGTAACCCGTCCAGGGACTCTGGAAACACCATATATTTT.

The J gene is TRBJ2-7, the V gene TRBV6-5, with 7 bases identical to TRBD2. CDR1 is MNHEY and CDR2 is SVGAGI in the germline V gene. The CDR3 has 15 residues. Trimming removed 2 bases from V and 2 bases from J; junction bases left unmatched: 6. The CDR3 DNA follows: TGTGCCAGCAGTTACGAGCGGGAACCAACCTACGAGCAGTACTTC. This translates into CASSYEREPTYEQYF.

The CDR3 loop is CASSDGQGGSYEQYF. The CDR3 coding sequence is TGCGCCAGCAGCGATGGACAGGGGGGTTCCTACGAGCAGTACTTC. This sequence joins TRBV4-1 and TRBJ2-7; the match to TRBD1 covers 10 bases. Trimming took 5 bases from V and 1 from J; bases not matched to a gene: 5. The CDR3 is made up of 15 amino acids. The germline V gene encodes CDR1 MGHRA and CDR2 YSYEKL.

The CDR3, as DNA: TGTGCCAGCAGCTTAGGGGACAGGGACGGGGGCTACACCTTC. This codes for CASSLGDRDGGYTF. This chain uses TRBV7-2 with TRBJ1-2, with 9 positions matching TRBD1. Germline V gene data show CDR1 as SGHTA and CDR2 as FQGNSA. With V trimmed by 1 base and J by 8 bases, 5 bases remained unmatched. The CDR3 length is 14 residues.

The DNA of the CDR3 is TGTGCCATCAGTGGGAATCGGGACACCTACACTGAAGCTTTCTTT. Its protein product is CAISGNRDTYTEAFF. This rearrangement joins TRBV10-3 to TRBJ1-1; weak D call: TRBD1 (6 bases). The ends were cut back, 4 bases at V and 3 bases at J, with 15 bases in the middle. Germline V gene sequence: CDR1 ENHRY, CDR2 SYGVKD. The CDR3 is 15 residues long.

The rearrangement joins TRBV9 to TRBJ1-1, with 10 bases fitting TRBD1. Trimming removed 0 bases from V and 5 bases from J; junction bases left unmatched: 1. In germline, CDR1 is SGDLS, CDR2 YYNGEE. CDR3 length: 14 amino acids. This chain's CDR3 is CASSVGQGATEAFF. CDR3 sequence (DNA): TGTGCCAGCAGCGTAGGACAGGGGGCTACTGAAGCTTTCTTT.

The chain has TRBV19 and TRBJ1-1; 11 nucleotides align to TRBD1. The trim removed 3 bases at V and 1 base at J, leaving 4 bases unmatched. The CDR3 is made up of 16 amino acids. The germline V gene has CDR1 LNHDA and CDR2 SQIVND (reference sequence). The CDR3 DNA sequence: TGTGCCAGTAGTATTCGGACAGGGGGCCGGAACACTGAAGCTTTCTTT. The encoded protein is CASSIRTGGRNTEAFF.

This clone was seen many times. The identical CDR3 is also encoded by other nucleotide sequences in the sample. The chain combines TRBV19 with TRBJ1-5, with TRBD1 identical over 7 bases. The CDR3 covers 15 residues. Germline CDR1 and CDR2: LNHDA and SQIVND (reference sequence). V shed 7 bases and J 4 bases; nucleotides not matched to a gene: 10. The CDR3 bases are TGTGCCAGTAAGTCCCCACAGGGGACGAATCAGCCCCAGCATTTT. Translated: CASKSPQGTNQPQHF.

The chain carries TRBV7-3 and TRBJ2-7, with D unclear. The germline CDR1 and CDR2 sequences are SGHTA and FQGTGA. The CDR3 totals 13 residues. Trimming shortened V by 2 bases and J by 4 bases, and 9 bases separated the two germline ends. CDR3 region: CASSLEENYEQYF. As DNA, the CDR3 is TGTGCCAGCAGCTTAGAGGAGAATTACGAGCAGTACTTC.

The V call is TRBV27, the J call TRBJ2-1, with 9 bases lining up with TRBD1. The V gene end was trimmed by 6 bases and the J gene end by 8 bases; junction bases not matched to a gene: 2. The CDR3 is 12 residues long. Germline-derived CDR1 and CDR2 are MNHEY and SMNVEV (reference sequence). This CDR3 is CASSTGGHEQFF. The CDR3 DNA follows: TGTGCCAGCAGCACAGGGGGCCATGAGCAGTTCTTC.

The chain has TRBV25-1 and TRBJ1-4; D gene unclear. This CDR3 spans 18 amino acids. V was pared by 6 bases and J by 0 bases, with 20 bases between. Germline V gives CDR1 MGHDK, CDR2 SYGVNS. This CDR3 is CASRFHGGGSATNEKLFF. CDR3 sequence (DNA): TGTGCCAGCAGATTCCATGGTGGAGGGTCTGCAACTAATGAAAAACTGTTTTTT.

This clone occurred once. J is TRBJ1-2 and V is TRBV18; 7 bases line up with TRBD1. The CDR3 contains 14 residues. The J segment lost 8 bases and the V segment lost 5 bases, leaving 11 bases of the junction unmatched. Germline CDR1 and CDR2: KGHSH and LQKENI. Here the CDR3 DNA reads TGTGCCAGCTCAAAGGGGGACAGCAACTCCGGCTACACCTTC. Protein: CASSKGDSNSGYTF.

The chain carries TRBV28 and TRBJ2-5; the match to TRBD2 covers 7 bases. Germline CDR1 and CDR2: MDHEN and SYDVKM. Trimming removed 7 bases from V and 4 bases from J; junction bases left unmatched: 9. The CDR3 totals 14 residues. DNA of the CDR3: TGTGCCAGCACCCCCGGGACTAACTCAGAGACCCAGTACTTC. It yields the protein CASTPGTNSETQYF.

J is TRBJ1-1 and V is TRBV2; TRBD1 matches at 10 bases. The CDR3 covers 12 residues. Germline lookup yields CDR1 SNHLY and CDR2 FYNNEI. The junction had 2 bases not matched to a gene; V was cut back by 6 bases and J by 7 bases. CDR3 in amino acids: CASRTGGGEAFF. CDR3 bases: TGTGCCAGCAGGACAGGGGGCGGTGAAGCTTTCTTT.

This clone was detected once. V is TRBV29-1 and J is TRBJ1-3, with D possibly being TRBD1 (6 bases). The V end lost 7 bases, the J end lost 3 bases, and 16 bases lay between the germline ends. The CDR3 extends over 14 amino acids. Germline lookup yields CDR1 SQVTM and CDR2 ANQGSEA. CDR3 coding DNA: TGCAGCGCCCAGACAGGTCTTGTTGGAAACACCATATATTTT. This sequence encodes CSAQTGLVGNTIYF.

The chain couples TRBV5-6 to TRBJ2-3; 7 positions agree with TRBD1. CDR1 is SGHDT and CDR2 is YYEEEE in the germline V gene. The CDR3 contains 15 residues. Losses at the gene ends were 3 bases for V and 4 bases for J; bases not matched to a gene: 8. Written as DNA, the CDR3 is TGTGCCAGCAGCTCGAGGCTAGGGGGCGCAGATACGCAGTATTTT. This gives the protein CASSSRLGGADTQYF.

J is TRBJ2-2 and V is TRBV4-1; D possibly corresponds to TRBD1 (5 bases). CDR3 length equals 15 residues. V was trimmed by 4 bases and J by 4 bases, leaving 13 bases between them. Germline V gene sequence: CDR1 MGHRA, CDR2 YSYEKL. CDR3 nucleotide sequence: TGCGCCAGCAGCCCGGACGTGGGGCGCACCGGGGAGCTGTTTTTT. Translating it yields CASSPDVGRTGELFF.